This passage covers 22 T cell receptor beta chains from one sample sequenced in a study of cytomegalovirus exposure and HLA in healthy donors. Vbeta (60) and Jbeta (13) primers were used in the PCR. TCRdb's table, derived via immunoSEQ multiplex PCR, lists solely in-frame clones and lacks some. There are 100,000 to 150,000 clones in the sample; around 74% occur only once, and about 7.3% lies in the top ten. The sequencing sample was made of PBMCs. The origin of the receptors is a male donor in good health and CMV-seronegative.

V and J are TRBV7-2 and TRBJ2-5, with D possibly matching TRBD2 (7 bases). The end of the DNA aligns better with TRBJ2-7, so the J call may be wrong. The CDR3 spans 15 residues. CDR1 SGHTA and CDR2 FQGNSA come from the germline V gene. The CDR3 sequence: CASSPGRGPSYEQYF. CDR3 nucleotides: TGTGCCAGCAGCCCGGGGCGGGGGCCATCCTACGAGCAGTACTTC.

This chain joins TRBV5-4 and TRBJ2-3; TRBD2 aligns across 7 bases. V was pared by 1 base and J by 1 base, with 6 bases of the junction left unmatched. The CDR3 has 16 amino acids. In germline, CDR1 is SGHNT, CDR2 YYREEE (reference sequence). The CDR3 DNA is TGTGCCAGCAGCTTGTCTGCGGGAGTGGGCACAGATACGCAGTATTTT. This codes for CASSLSAGVGTDTQYF.

V usage is TRBV7-2 and J usage is TRBJ1-2, with D perhaps TRBD1 (5 bases). V shed 3 bases and J shed 2 bases, with 13 bases lying between them. CDR3 length: 15 residues. Germline assignment: CDR1 SGHTA and CDR2 FQGNSA. CDR3 residues: CASSLVRGDNYGYTF. The CDR3 DNA follows: TGTGCCAGCAGCTTGGTTCGGGGGGACAACTATGGCTACACCTTC.

This clone came up once. This chain uses TRBV7-9 with TRBJ2-5, with a possible D match to TRBD2 (6 bases). CDR1 is SEHNR and CDR2 is FQNEAQ in the germline V gene (reference sequence). The V end lost 2 bases, the J end lost 5 bases, and 15 bases lay between the germline ends. This CDR3 contains 15 residues. The CDR3 nucleotides are TGTGCCAGCAGCTTAACTAGGAATCGGGGGGAGACCCAGTACTTC. This translates into CASSLTRNRGETQYF. The variable domain in full, with the rest retrieved from reference TRBV7-9 and TRBJ2-5, is DTGVSQNPRHKITKRGQNVTFRCDPISEHNRLYWYRQTLGQGPEFLTYFQNEAQLEKSRLLSDRFSAERPKGSFSTLEIQRTEQGDSAMYLCASSLTRNRGETQYFGPGTRLLVL.

The chain recombines TRBV5-4 with TRBJ2-1; 11 bases agree with TRBD2. The V and J ends lost 5 bases and 5 bases, in that order; junction bases with no gene match: 18. The CDR3 totals 19 residues. Germline V gene lookup returns CDR1 SGHNT and CDR2 YYREEE (reference sequence). This CDR3 is CASSQWGRLAGGPDNEQFF. CDR3 nucleotides: TGTGCCAGCAGTCAATGGGGGAGGCTAGCGGGAGGCCCGGACAATGAGCAGTTCTTC. Using reference TRBV5-4 and TRBJ2-1 for the parts outside the CDR3, the full variable domain is ETGVTQSPTHLIKTRGQQVTLRCSSQSGHNTVSWYQQALGQGPQFIFQYYREEENGRGNFPPRFSGLQFPNYSSELNVNALELDDSALYLCASSQWGRLAGGPDNEQFFGPGTRLTVL.

The chain links TRBV6-1 to TRBJ2-4; maybe TRBD1 (6 bases). V lost 2 bases, J lost 0 bases, and 17 bases lay in between. CDR1 and CDR2 (germline): MNHNS, SASEGT. The CDR3 consists of 18 residues. The CDR3 region is CASSEQGVGGKAKNIQYF. CDR3 bases: TGTGCCAGCAGTGAACAGGGTGTAGGGGGAAAAGCCAAAAACATTCAGTACTTC.

The chain carries TRBV9 and TRBJ1-6, with a possible D match to TRBD1 (5 bases). Germline V gives CDR1 SGDLS, CDR2 YYNGEE. V was pared by 1 base and J by 11 bases, with 10 bases between. This CDR3 has 13 residues. CDR3 bases: TGTGCCAGCAGCGTATCACAGGACGCACCCCTCCACTTT. Protein product: CASSVSQDAPLHF.

CDR3 sequence reads: CASSAGDGDTQYF. CDR3 in DNA: TGCGCCAGCAGCGCCGGGGATGGAGATACGCAGTATTTT. The chain is built from TRBV5-1 and TRBJ2-3, with D perhaps matching TRBD2 (5 bases). The CDR3 spans 13 residues. The V end was cut by 4 bases, the J end by 5 bases, with 11 bases between. Germline-derived CDR1 and CDR2 are SGHRS and YFSETQ.

In its sample, this clone was seen a few times. This chain connects TRBV5-1 to TRBJ2-7; TRBD2 might be the D (7 bases). V was shortened by 0 bases and J by 0 bases, with 13 bases between the two germline ends. Germline V lookup: CDR1 SGHRS, CDR2 YFSETQ. This CDR3 contains 16 residues. CDR3 sequence reads: CASSLAKGGPSYEQYF. As DNA, the CDR3 is TGCGCCAGCAGCTTGGCCAAGGGGGGGCCCTCCTACGAGCAGTACTTC. The full variable domain, completed using reference TRBV5-1 and TRBJ2-7, is KAGVTQTPRYLIKTRGQQVTLSCSPISGHRSVSWYQQTPGQGLQFLFEYFSETQRNKGNFPGRFSGRQFSNSRSEMNVSTLELGDSALYLCASSLAKGGPSYEQYFGPGTRLTVT.

J is TRBJ2-3 and V is TRBV7-3; the D is unclear. This CDR3 contains 14 residues. V was trimmed by 5 bases and J by 7 bases, leaving 16 bases between them. CDR1 is SGHTA, CDR2 FQGTGA, per germline. The CDR3 nucleotides read TGTGCCAGCAGCCCCTCCCCGGTCGGGTATACGCAGTATTTT. Translation gives CASSPSPVGYTQYF.

The chain has TRBV4-3 and TRBJ1-2, with 8 bases lining up with TRBD1. CDR1 and CDR2 (germline): LGHNA, YSLEER. The CDR3 contains 15 residues. The J segment lost 2 bases and the V segment lost 1 base, leaving 3 bases of the junction unmatched. The CDR3 region has the DNA TGCGCCAGCAGCCAAGCGACAGGGGCGAACTATGGCTACACCTTC. Translating gives CASSQATGANYGYTF.

The rearrangement uses TRBV5-6 and TRBJ2-6; 9 positions agree with TRBD2. This CDR3 contains 18 residues. With V trimmed by 2 bases and J by 1 base, 7 bases remained unmatched. CDR1 is SGHDT, CDR2 YYEEEE, per germline. In DNA, the CDR3 is TGTGCCAGCAGCTTTGTGGTTAGCGGGGGTTCTGGGGCCAACGTCCTGACTTTC. Translation: CASSFVVSGGSGANVLTF.

This clone occurred once. A junction end diverges from the germline sequence, so it may reflect a read error. The gene calls are TRBV6-5 and TRBJ2-7; no clear D gene. The CDR3 spans 13 residues. Per germline, CDR1 MNHEY and CDR2 SVGAGI. The CDR3 region has the DNA TGTGCCAGCACCGATTTGCTATCCTACGGGCAGTACTTC. This translates into CASTDLLSYGQYF.

The chain is built from TRBV5-8 and TRBJ1-5; D is uncertain. CDR1 is SGHTS, CDR2 YDEGEE, per germline. V lost 2 bases and J lost 7, with 4 bases in between. The CDR3 covers 11 residues. The CDR3 DNA sequence: TGTGCCAGCAGCTTTTTACAGCCCCAGCATTTT. This codes for CASSFLQPQHF.

This chain joins TRBV4-3 and TRBJ2-7, with D hard to call. This CDR3 region has 15 residues. Germline CDR1 LGHNA, CDR2 YSLEER. The V gene lost 1 base and the J gene lost 0 bases, with 10 bases spanning the gap. CDR3 sequence (DNA): TGCGCCAGCAGCCAAGTTGCGAGTTCCTCCTACGAGCAGTACTTC. Translating it yields CASSQVASSSYEQYF.

This chain uses TRBV10-2 with TRBJ2-3; 12 bases fit TRBD2. With 1 base clipped from V and 1 base from J, the junction kept 6 bases outside the gene matches. The length of the CDR3 is 18 residues. Looked up from germline, CDR1 is WSHSY and CDR2 is SAAADI. CDR3 sequence: CASSEYPWTSGGTDTQYF. The CDR3 DNA reads as TGCGCCAGCAGTGAGTACCCCTGGACTAGCGGGGGCACAGATACGCAGTATTTT.

In its sample, this clone was seen a few times. This rearrangement joins TRBV2 to TRBJ2-1, with 15 positions matching TRBD2. The CDR3 runs 17 residues. Germline CDR1 SNHLY, CDR2 FYNNEI. Losses at the gene ends were 0 bases for V and 6 bases for J; bases not matched to a gene: 3. Here the CDR3 DNA reads TGTGCCAGCAGTGAAGCGGGGACTAGCGGGGGGCTCAATGAGCAGTTCTTC. Translated, it gives CASSEAGTSGGLNEQFF.

The chain has TRBV2 and TRBJ2-2, with D tentatively TRBD1 (6 bases). Germline V gene data show CDR1 as SNHLY and CDR2 as FYNNEI. The V gene lost 1 base and the J gene lost 5 bases, with 11 bases spanning the gap. The CDR3 runs to 15 residues. CDR3 sequence reads: CASSEGDRRTGELFF. The CDR3 DNA reads TGTGCCAGCAGTGAAGGAGACAGGCGGACCGGGGAGCTGTTTTTT.

J is TRBJ2-1 and V is TRBV7-3; TRBD2 matches at 8 bases. Germline lookup yields CDR1 SGHTA and CDR2 FQGTGA. J was trimmed by 5 bases and V by 2 bases; bases with no gene match: 8. The CDR3 extends over 16 amino acids. CDR3 sequence reads: CASSLGGGSGNNEQFF. CDR3 nucleotide sequence: TGTGCCAGCAGCTTAGGTGGAGGTAGCGGGAACAATGAGCAGTTCTTC.

The V gene is TRBV6-1, the J gene TRBJ2-7, with 8 bases lining up with TRBD1. V trimming: 6 bases; J trimming: 1 base; junction bases outside the gene matches: 2. The CDR3 runs to 13 residues. From germline, CDR1 is MNHNS and CDR2 SASEGT. For the CDR3, the DNA is TGTGCCAGCAGCCGGGACAGGTCCTACGAGCAGTACTTC. Its translation is CASSRDRSYEQYF.

The genes are TRBV19 and TRBJ1-1; TRBD1 matches at 7 bases. J gave up 2 bases and V 7 bases, and 7 bases lay outside the gene matches. Germline V gene lookup returns CDR1 LNHDA and CDR2 SQIVND (reference sequence). There are 14 residues in the CDR3. CDR3 nucleotide sequence: TGTGCCAGTACTCTGACAGGGACCAACACTGAAGCTTTCTTT. Its translation is CASTLTGTNTEAFF.

This chain uses TRBV30 with TRBJ1-2; 8 bases fit TRBD1. This CDR3 region has 15 residues. CDR1 and CDR2 from the germline V gene are GTSNPN and SVGIG (reference sequence). The trim removed 5 bases at V and 2 bases at J, leaving 10 bases unmatched. The CDR3 region is CAWLKTGARNYGYTF. The CDR3, as DNA: TGTGCCTGGTTAAAGACAGGGGCCAGGAACTATGGCTACACCTTC.